The sample holds a few counts of the clone carrying this T cell receptor beta chain. Its antigen is unidentified. Each sorted subset replicate got 200 ng genomic DNA, about 33,000 genomes. Generated by immunoSEQ multiplex PCR, the TCRdb table keeps only in-frame clones and is missing some. The data hold about a million clones, with 76% observed a single time. This entry is derived from a study of shared clonotypes between healthy human individuals. Study summary: Aged 18 to 49, the donors were a couple of women and a few men. Whole-study findings and limits: It was the few donors that limited the genetic and exposure-history diversity represented. Against clonotypes common to all four donors, non-shared ones had lower generation probabilities.

V lost 0 bases, J lost 2 bases, and 5 bases stayed unmatched. This CDR3 is built from 16 residues. Germline V lookup: CDR1 LGHNA, CDR2 YSLEER. What was sequenced was memory CD4+ T cells sorted from blood. Subset noted: CD45RA-negative fraction. V usage is TRBV4-3 and J usage is TRBJ1-1; 8 bases agree with TRBD1. The clonotype originates from a man aged 18 to 30 in good health. The CDR3 nucleotides read TGCGCCAGCAGCCAAGATCCAGGACAGGGCAACACTGAAGCTTTCTTT. Protein sequence: CASSQDPGQGNTEAFF.